This section outlines one TCR beta chain sequence together with its context. The sample comes from a study of blood T cell repertoires in COVID-19. The assay was immunoSEQ multiplex PCR, and TCRdb's table has in-frame clones only and misses some. The table records a few hundred thousand clones, around nine tenths of them present only once. CDR3 length: 17 residues. Trimming pared 4 bases from V and 5 bases from J, leaving 22 bases between. Germline-derived CDR1 and CDR2 are SGDLS and YYNGEE. Input material: PBMCs or T cells enriched from blood (not recorded which). The V call is TRBV9, the J call TRBJ2-1; maybe TRBD2 (5 bases). This sequence originates from a woman aged 18 to 35 who had been exposed to COVID-19. The CDR3 spells CASSPPGSGLFNNEQFF. The CDR3 bases are TGTGCCAGCAGCCCTCCGGGGAGCGGTCTATTCAACAATGAGCAGTTCTTC.